This TCR beta chain was captured by sequencing in a study of T cell changes during pregnancy in multiple sclerosis. Only in-frame clones appear in the TCRdb table, and some are missing; sequencing was by immunoSEQ multiplex PCR. The sample gives tens of thousands of clones, roughly 90% of which show up once; 1.5% is in the top ten. From germline, CDR1 is SGHRS and CDR2 YFSETQ. The CDR3 runs 15 residues. Germline trimming cut 2 bases from V and 7 bases from J; bases unmatched to any gene: 5. The J gene is TRBJ2-1, the V gene TRBV5-1; TRBD2 matches 11 bases. This material consisted of peripheral blood, taken in the first trimester of pregnancy. The source of this sequence is a female donor with multiple sclerosis, enrolled in a pregnancy study. The CDR3 region has the DNA TGCGCCAGCAGCTTTACTAGCGGGAGCGGGAATGAGCAGTTCTTC. The encoded protein is CASSFTSGSGNEQFF.